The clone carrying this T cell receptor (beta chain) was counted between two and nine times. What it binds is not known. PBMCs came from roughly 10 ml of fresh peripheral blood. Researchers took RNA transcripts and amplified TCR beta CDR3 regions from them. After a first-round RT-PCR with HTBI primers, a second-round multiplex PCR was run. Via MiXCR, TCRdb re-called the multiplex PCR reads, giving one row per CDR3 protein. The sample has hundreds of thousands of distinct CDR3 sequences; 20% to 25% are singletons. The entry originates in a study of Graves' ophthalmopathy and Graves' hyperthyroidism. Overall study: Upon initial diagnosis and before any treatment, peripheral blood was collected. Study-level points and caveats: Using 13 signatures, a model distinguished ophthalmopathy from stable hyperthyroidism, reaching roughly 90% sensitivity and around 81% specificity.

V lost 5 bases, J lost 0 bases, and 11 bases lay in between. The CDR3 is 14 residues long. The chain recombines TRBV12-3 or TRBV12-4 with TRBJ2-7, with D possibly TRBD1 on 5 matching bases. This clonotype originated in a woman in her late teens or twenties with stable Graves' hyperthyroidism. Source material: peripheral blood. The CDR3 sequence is CASSPEGHSYEQYF. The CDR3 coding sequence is TGTGCCAGCAGTCCCGAAGGACACTCCTACGAGCAGTACTTC.